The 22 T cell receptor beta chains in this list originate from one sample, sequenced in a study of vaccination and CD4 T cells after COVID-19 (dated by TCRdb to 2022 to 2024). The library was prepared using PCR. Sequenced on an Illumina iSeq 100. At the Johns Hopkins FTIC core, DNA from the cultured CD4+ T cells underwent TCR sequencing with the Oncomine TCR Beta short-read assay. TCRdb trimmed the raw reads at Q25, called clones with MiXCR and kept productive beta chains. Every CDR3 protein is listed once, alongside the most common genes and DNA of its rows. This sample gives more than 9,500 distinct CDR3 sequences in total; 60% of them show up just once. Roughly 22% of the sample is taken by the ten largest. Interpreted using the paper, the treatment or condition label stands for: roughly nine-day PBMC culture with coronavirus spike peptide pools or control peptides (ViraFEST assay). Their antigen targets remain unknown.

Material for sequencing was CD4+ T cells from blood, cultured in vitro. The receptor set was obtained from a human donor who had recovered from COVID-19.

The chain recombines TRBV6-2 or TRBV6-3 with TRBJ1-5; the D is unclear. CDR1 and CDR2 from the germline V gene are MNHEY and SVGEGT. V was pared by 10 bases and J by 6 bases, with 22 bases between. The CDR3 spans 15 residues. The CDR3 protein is CATHSMGLTSQPQHF. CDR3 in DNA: TGTGCCACACACTCAATGGGCCTCACTAGTCAGCCCCAGCATTTT.

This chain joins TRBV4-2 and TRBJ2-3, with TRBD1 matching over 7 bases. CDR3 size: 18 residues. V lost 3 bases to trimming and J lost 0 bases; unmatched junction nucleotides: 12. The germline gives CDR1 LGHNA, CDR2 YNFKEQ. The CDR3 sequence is CASSHTAPTGYSTDTQYF. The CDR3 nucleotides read TGTGCCAGCAGCCATACCGCGCCGACAGGGTATAGCACAGATACGCAGTATTTT.

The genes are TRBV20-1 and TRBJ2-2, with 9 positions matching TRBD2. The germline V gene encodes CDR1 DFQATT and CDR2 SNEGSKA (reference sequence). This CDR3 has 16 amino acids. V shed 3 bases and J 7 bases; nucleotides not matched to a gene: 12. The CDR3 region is CSASQGAGGPHGELFF. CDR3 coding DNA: TGCAGTGCTAGTCAAGGGGCGGGAGGGCCCCACGGGGAGCTGTTTTTT.

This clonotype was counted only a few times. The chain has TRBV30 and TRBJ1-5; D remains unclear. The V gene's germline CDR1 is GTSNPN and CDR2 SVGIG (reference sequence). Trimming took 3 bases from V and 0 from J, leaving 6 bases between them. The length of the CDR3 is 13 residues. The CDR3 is CAWSTDSNQPQHF. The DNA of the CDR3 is TGTGCCTGGAGCACAGATAGCAATCAGCCCCAGCATTTT. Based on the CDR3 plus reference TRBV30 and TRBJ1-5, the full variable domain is SQTIHQWPATLVQPVGSPLSLECTVEGTSNPNLYWYRQAAGRGLQLLFYSVGIGQISSEVPQNLSASRPQDRQFILSSKKLLLSDSGFYLCAWSTDSNQPQHFGDGTRLSIL.

CDR3 coding DNA: TGTGCCAGCAGCTGGGGGGTAGCGGGACGGGCCTCAGACTACGAGCAGTACTTC. It yields the protein CASSWGVAGRASDYEQYF. This chain connects TRBV11-1 to TRBJ2-7, with 8 bases matching TRBD2. Looked up from germline, CDR1 is SGHAT and CDR2 is FQDESV (reference sequence). Unmatched junction bases numbered 17, after V lost 4 bases and J lost 3 bases. The CDR3 sequence is 18 residues long.

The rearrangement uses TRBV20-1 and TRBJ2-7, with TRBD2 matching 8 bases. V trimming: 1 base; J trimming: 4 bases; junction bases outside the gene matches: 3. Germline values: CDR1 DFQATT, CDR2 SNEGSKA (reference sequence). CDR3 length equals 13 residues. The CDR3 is CSARGSGKYEQYF. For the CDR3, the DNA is TGCAGTGCTAGAGGTAGCGGGAAATACGAGCAGTACTTC.

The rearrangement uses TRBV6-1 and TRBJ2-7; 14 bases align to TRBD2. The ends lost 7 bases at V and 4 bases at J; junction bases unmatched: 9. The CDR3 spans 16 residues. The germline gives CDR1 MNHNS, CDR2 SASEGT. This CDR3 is CASTGTSGSRFYEQYF. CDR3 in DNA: TGTGCCAGCACCGGGACTAGCGGGAGCAGATTTTACGAGCAGTACTTC.

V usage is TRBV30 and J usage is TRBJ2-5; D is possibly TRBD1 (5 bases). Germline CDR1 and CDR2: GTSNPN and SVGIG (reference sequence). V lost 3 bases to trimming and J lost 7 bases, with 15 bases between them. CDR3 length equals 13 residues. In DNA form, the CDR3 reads TGTGCCTGGAGGGTTACTGCTCAGGGGACCCAGTACTTC. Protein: CAWRVTAQGTQYF.

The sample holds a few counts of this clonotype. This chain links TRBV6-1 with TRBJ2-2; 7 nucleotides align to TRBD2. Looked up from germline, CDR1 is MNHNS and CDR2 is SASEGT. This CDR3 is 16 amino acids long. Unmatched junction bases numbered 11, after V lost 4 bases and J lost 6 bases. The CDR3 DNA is TGTGCCAGCAGTGGGCGGCGGGGGTACACCCCCGGGGAGCTGTTTTTT. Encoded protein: CASSGRRGYTPGELFF.

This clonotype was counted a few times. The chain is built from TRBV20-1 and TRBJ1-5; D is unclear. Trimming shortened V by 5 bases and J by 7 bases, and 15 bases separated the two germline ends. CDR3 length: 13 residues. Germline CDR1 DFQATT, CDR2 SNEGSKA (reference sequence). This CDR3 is CSAPRREGQPQHF. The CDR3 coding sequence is TGCAGTGCTCCCCGACGGGAGGGCCAGCCCCAGCATTTT.

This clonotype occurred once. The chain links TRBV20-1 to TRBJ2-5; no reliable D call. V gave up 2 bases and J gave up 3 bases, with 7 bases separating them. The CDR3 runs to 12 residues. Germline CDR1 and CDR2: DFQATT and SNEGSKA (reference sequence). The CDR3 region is CSARRPKETQYF. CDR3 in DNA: TGCAGTGCTAGAAGACCGAAAGAGACCCAGTACTTC.

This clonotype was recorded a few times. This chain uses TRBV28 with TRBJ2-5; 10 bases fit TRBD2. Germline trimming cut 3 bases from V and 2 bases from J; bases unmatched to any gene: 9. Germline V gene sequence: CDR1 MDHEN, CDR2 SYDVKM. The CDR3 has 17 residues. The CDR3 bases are TGTGCCAGCAGTTTGCCTAGCGGGAGAGGCCGGCAAGAGACCCAGTACTTC. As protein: CASSLPSGRGRQETQYF.

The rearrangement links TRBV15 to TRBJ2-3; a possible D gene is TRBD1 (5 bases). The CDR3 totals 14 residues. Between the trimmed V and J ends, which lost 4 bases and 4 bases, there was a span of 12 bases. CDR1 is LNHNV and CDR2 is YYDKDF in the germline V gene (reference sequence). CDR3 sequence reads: CATSIGQGSDTQYF. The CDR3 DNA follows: TGTGCCACCAGCATCGGGCAGGGATCAGATACGCAGTATTTT. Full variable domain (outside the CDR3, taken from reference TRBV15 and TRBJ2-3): DAMVIQNPRYQVTQFGKPVTLSCSQTLNHNVMYWYQQKSSQAPKLLFHYYDKDFNNEADTPDNFQSRRPNTSFCFLDIRSPGLGDTAMYLCATSIGQGSDTQYFGPGTRLTVL.

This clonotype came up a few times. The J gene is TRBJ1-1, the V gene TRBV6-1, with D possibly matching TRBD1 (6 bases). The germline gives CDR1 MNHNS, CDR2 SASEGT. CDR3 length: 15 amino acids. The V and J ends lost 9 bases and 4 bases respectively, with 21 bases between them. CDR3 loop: CASALTGQSGTEAFF. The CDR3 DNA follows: TGTGCCAGTGCTCTGACGGGACAAAGCGGCACTGAAGCTTTCTTT.

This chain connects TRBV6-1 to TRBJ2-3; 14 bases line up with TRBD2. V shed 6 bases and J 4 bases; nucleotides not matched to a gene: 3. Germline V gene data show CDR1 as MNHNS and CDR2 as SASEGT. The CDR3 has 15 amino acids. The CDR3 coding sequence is TGTGCCAGCAGATGGGGACTAGCGGGAGCAGATACGCAGTATTTT. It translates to CASRWGLAGADTQYF.

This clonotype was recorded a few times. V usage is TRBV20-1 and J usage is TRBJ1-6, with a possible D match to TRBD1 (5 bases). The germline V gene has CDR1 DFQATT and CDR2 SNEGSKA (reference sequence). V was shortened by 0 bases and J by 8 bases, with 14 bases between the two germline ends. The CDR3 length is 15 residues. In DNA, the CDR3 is TGCAGTGCTAGAGATCGAGGGACGGGGGATTCACCCCTCCACTTT. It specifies CSARDRGTGDSPLHF.

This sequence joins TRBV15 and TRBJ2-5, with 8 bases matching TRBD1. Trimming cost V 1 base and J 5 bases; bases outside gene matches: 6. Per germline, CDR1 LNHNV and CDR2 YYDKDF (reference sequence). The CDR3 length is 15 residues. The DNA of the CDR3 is TGTGCCACCAGCAGAGTTGGGACAGGCGGGGAGACCCAGTACTTC. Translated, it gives CATSRVGTGGETQYF.

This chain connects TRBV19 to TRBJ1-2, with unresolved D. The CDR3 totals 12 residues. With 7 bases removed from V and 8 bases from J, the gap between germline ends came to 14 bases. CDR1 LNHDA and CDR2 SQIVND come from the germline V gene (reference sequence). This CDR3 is CASTGSLSGYTF. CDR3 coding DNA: TGTGCCAGTACCGGTTCCCTGTCCGGCTACACCTTC.

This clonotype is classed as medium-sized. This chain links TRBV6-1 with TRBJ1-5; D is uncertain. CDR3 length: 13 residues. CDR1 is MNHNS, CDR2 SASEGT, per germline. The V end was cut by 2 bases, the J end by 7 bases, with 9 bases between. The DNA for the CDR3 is TGTGCCAGCAGTGAACTTTCGGTCCAGCCCCAGCATTTT. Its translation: CASSELSVQPQHF.

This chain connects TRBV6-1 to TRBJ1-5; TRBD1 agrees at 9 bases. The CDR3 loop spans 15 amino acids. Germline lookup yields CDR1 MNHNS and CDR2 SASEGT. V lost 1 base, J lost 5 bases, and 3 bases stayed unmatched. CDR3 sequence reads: CASSEEGTGYQPQHF. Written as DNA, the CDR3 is TGTGCCAGCAGTGAAGAGGGGACAGGGTATCAGCCCCAGCATTTT.

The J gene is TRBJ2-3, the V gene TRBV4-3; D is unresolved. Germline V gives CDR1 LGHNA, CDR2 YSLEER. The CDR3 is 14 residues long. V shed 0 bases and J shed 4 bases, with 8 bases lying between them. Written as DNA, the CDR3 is TGCGCCAGCAGCCAAGATTTCAGCCCAGATACGCAGTATTTT. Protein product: CASSQDFSPDTQYF.

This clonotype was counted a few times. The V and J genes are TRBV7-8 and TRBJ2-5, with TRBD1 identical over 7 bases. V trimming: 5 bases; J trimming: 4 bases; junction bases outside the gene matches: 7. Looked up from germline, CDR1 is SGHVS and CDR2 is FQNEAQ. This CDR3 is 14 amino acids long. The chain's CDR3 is CASSGPSGGETQYF. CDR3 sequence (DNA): TGTGCCAGCAGCGGCCCCTCAGGGGGAGAGACCCAGTACTTC.